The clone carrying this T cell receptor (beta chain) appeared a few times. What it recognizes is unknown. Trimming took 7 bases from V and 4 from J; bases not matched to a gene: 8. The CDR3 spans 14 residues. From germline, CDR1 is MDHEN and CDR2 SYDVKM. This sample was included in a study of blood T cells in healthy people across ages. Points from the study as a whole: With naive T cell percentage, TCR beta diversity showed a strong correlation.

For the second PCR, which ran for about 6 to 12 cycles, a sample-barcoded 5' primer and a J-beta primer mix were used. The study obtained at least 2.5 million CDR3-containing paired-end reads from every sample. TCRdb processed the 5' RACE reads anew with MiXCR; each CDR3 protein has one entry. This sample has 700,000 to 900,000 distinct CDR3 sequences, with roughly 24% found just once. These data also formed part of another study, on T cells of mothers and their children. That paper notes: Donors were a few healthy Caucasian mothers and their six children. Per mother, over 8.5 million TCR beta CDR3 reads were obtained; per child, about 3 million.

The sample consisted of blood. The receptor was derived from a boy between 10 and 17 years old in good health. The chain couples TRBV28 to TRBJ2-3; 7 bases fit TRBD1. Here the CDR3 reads CASIPDRWADTQYF. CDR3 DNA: TGTGCCAGCATTCCGGACAGGTGGGCAGATACGCAGTATTTT.